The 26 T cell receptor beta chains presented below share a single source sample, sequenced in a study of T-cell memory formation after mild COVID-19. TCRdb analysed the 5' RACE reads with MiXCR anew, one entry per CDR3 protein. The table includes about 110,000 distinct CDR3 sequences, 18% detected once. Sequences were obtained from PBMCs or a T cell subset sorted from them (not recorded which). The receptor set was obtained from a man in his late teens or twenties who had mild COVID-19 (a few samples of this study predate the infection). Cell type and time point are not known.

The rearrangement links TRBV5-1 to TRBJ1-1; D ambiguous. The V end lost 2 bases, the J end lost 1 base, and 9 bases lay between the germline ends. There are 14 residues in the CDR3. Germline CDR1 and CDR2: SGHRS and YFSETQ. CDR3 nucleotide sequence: TGCGCCAGCAGCTTTTCGAGCCCGAACACTGAAGCTTTCTTT. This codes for CASSFSSPNTEAFF.

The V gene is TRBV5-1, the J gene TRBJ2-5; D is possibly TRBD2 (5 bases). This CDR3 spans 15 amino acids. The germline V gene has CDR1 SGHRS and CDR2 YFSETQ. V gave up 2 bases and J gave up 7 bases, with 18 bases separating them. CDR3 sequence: CASSLHPEFRGTQYF. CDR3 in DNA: TGCGCCAGCAGCTTACACCCAGAGTTCCGGGGGACCCAGTACTTC.

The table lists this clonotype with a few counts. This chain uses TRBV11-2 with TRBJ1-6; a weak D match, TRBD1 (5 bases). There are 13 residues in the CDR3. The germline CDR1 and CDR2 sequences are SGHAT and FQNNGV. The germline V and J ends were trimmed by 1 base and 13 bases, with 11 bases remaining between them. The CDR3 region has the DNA TGTGCCAGCAGCTTAGTAGCAGACAGCCCCCTCCACTTT. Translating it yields CASSLVADSPLHF.

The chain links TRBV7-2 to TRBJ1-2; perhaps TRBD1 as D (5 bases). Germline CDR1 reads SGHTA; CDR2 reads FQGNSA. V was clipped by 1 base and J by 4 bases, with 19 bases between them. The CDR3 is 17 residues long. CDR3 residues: CASSLEGSDYSPYGYTF. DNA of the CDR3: TGTGCCAGCAGCTTAGAGGGGAGCGACTATTCCCCCTATGGCTACACCTTC.

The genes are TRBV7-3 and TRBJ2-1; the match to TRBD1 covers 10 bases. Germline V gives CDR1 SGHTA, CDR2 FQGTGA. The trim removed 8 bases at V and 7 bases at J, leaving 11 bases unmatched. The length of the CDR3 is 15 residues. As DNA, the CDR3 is TGTGCCAGCGGCAAACCGGGACAGGGGCCGAATGAGCAGTTCTTC. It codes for CASGKPGQGPNEQFF.

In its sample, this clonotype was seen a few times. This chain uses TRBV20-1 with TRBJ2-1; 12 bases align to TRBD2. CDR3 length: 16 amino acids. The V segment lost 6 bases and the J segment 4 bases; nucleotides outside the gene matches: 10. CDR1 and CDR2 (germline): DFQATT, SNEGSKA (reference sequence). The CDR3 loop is CSAQGLAGPFYNEQFF. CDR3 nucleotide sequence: TGCAGTGCCCAAGGACTAGCGGGGCCCTTTTACAATGAGCAGTTCTTC.

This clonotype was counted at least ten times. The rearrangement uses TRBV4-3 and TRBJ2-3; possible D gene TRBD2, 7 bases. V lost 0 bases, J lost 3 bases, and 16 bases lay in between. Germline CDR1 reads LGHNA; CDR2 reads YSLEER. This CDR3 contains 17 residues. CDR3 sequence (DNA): TGCGCCAGCAGCCAAGATTGGGTGGGGGGGCCAACAGATACGCAGTATTTT. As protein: CASSQDWVGGPTDTQYF.

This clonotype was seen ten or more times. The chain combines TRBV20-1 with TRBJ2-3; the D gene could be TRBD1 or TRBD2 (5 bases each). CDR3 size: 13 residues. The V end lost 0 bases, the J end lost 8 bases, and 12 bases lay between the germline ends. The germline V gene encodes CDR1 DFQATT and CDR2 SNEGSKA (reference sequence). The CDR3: CSARDVAGGTQYF. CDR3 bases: TGCAGTGCTAGAGATGTTGCTGGGGGTACGCAGTATTTT.

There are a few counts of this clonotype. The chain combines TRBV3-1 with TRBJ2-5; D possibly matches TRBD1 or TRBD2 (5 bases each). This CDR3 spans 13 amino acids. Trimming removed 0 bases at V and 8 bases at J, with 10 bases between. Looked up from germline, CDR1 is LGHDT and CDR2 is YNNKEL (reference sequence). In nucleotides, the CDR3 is TGTGCCAGCAGCCAAGAAGGGGACGGAACCCAGTACTTC. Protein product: CASSQEGDGTQYF.

The CDR3 DNA reads as TGTGCCAGCAGTATGACTAGCGGGGCGGGTGGGACCCAGTACTTC. Encoded protein: CASSMTSGAGGTQYF. J is TRBJ2-5 and V is TRBV28, with TRBD2 matching over 11 bases. CDR1 is MDHEN, CDR2 SYDVKM, per germline. J was trimmed by 7 bases and V by 5 bases; bases with no gene match: 9. CDR3 size: 15 residues.

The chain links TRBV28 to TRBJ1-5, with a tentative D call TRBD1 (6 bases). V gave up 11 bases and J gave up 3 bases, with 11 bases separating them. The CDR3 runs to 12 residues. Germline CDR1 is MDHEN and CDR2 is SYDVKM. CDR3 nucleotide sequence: TGTGCCGCCAGGGGTTCCAATCAGCCCCAGCATTTT. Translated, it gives CAARGSNQPQHF.

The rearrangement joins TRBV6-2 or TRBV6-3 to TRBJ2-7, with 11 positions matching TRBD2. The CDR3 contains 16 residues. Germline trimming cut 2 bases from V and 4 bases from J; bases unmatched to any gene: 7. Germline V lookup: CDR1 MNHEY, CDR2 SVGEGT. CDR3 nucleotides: TGTGCCAGCAGTTACGACGTAGCGGGGGGGCCATACGAGCAGTACGTC. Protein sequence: CASSYDVAGGPYEQYV.

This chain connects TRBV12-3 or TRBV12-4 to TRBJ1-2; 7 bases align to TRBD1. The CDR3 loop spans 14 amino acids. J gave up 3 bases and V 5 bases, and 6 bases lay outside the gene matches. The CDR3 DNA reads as TGTGCCAGCAGTCCCAGGGACAGCCACTATGGCTACACCTTC. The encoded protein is CASSPRDSHYGYTF.

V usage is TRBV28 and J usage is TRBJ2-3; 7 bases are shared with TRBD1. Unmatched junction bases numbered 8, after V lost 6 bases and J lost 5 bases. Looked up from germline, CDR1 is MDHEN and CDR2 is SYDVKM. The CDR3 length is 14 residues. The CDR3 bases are TGTGCCAGCAGCCTACAGGGGACACGAGATACGCAGTATTTT. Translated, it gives CASSLQGTRDTQYF.

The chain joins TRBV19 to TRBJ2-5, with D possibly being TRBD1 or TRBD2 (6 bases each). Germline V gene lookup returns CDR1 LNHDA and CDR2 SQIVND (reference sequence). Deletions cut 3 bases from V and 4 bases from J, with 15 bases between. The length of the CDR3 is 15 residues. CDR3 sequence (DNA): TGTGCCAGTAGTATGGACGGGGGCGCGGGAGAGACCCAGTACTTC. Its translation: CASSMDGGAGETQYF.

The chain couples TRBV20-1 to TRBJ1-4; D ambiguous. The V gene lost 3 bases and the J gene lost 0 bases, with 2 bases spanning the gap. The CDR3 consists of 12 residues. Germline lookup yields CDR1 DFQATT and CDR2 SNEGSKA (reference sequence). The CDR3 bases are TGCAGTGCTAGTGCAACTAATGAAAAACTGTTTTTT. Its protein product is CSASATNEKLFF.

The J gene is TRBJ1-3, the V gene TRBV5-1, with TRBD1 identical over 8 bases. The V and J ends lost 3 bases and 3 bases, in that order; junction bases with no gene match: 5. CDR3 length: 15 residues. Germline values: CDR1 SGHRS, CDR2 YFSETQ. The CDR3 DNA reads TGCGCCAGCAGCTCAGTTGGACAGGGTGGAAACACCATATATTTT. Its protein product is CASSSVGQGGNTIYF.

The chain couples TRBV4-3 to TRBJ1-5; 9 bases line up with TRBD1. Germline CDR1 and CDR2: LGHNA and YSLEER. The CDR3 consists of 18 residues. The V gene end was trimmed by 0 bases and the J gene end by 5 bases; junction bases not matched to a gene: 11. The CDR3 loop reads CASSQDRLGDRVYQPQHF. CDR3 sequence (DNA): TGCGCCAGCAGCCAAGATCGGTTAGGGGACAGGGTCTATCAGCCCCAGCATTTT.

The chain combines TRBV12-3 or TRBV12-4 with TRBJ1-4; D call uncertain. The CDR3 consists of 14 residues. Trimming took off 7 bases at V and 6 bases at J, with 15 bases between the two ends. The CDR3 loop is CASTTADGDEKLFF. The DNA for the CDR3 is TGTGCCAGCACCACCGCGGACGGGGATGAAAAACTGTTTTTT.

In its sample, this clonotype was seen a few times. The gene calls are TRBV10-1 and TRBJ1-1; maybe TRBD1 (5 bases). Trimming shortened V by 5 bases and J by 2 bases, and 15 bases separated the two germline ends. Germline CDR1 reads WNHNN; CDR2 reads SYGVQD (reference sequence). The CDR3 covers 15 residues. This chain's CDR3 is CASSPSGGGNTEAFF. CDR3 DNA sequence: TGCGCCAGCAGTCCCTCTGGGGGAGGCAACACTGAAGCTTTCTTT.

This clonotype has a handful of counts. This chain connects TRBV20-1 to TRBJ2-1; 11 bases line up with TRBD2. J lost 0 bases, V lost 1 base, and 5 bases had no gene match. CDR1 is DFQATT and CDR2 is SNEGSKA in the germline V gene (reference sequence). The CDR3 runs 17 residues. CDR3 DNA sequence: TGCAGTGCTAGAGGCGGAACTAGCGGGAGCTCCTACAATGAGCAGTTCTTC. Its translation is CSARGGTSGSSYNEQFF.

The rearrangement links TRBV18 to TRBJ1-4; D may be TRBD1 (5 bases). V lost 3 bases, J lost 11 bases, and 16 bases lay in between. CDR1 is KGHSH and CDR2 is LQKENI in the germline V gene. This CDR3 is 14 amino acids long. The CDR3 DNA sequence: TGTGCCAGCTCACCCACCGGTCAGGGTGGGAAACTGTTTTTT. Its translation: CASSPTGQGGKLFF.

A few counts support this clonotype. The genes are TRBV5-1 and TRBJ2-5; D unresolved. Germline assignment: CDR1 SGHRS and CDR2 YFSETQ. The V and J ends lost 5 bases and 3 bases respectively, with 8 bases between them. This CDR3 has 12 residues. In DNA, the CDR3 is TGCGCCAGCAGTAGGTCAGAAGAGACCCAGTACTTC. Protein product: CASSRSEETQYF.

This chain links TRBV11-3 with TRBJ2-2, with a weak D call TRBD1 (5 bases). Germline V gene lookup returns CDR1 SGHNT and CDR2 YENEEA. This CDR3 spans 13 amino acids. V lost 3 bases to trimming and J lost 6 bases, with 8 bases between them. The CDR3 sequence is CASSFRAAGELFF. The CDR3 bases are TGTGCCAGCAGCTTCAGGGCAGCCGGGGAGCTGTTTTTT.

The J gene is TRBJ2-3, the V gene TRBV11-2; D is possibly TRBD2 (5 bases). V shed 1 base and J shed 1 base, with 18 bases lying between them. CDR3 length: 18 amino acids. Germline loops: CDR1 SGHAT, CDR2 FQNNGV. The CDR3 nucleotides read TGTGCCAGCAGCTTAGCAATCGGTCGAGGAGGTGGCACAGATACGCAGTATTTT. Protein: CASSLAIGRGGGTDTQYF.

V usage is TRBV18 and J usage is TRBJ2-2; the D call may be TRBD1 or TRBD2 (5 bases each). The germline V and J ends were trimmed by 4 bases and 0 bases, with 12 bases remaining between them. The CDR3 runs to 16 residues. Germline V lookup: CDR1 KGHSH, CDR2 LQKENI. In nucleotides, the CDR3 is TGTGCCAGCTCACTGGCCGGGACGGCGAACACCGGGGAGCTGTTTTTT. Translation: CASSLAGTANTGELFF.